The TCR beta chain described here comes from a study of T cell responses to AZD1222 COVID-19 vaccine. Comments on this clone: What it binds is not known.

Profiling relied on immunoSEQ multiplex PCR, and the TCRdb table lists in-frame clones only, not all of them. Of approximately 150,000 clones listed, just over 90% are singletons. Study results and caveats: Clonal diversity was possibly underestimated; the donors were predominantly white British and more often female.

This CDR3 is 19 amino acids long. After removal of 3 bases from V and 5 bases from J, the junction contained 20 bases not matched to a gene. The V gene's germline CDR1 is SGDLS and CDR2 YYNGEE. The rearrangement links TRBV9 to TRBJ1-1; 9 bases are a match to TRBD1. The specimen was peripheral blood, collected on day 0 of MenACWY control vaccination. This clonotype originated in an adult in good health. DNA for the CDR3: TGTGCCAGCAGCGCACTATCGCTTCCGGGACAGGGATTGATTACTGAAGCTTTCTTT. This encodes CASSALSLPGQGLITEAFF.